This TCR beta chain was retrieved from a study of blood T cell repertoires in COVID-19 (dated by TCRdb to the early 2020s). For the wider study: Samples covering the acute and convalescent phases of COVID-19 were provided by collaborators in the United States, Italy and Spain. HLA class I and class II types, where available, came from metadata supplied by the sample provider rather than from assay-based typing. Samples came from the ongoing ImmuneRACE study (first 160 participants) plus 1,254 subjects from 6 global collaborators. Deeply sampled blood TCRbeta repertoires from subjects exposed to, actively infected with, or recovered from COVID-19 were included in the dataset. The material from the prospective study consisted of cDNA or gDNA derived from T cells, B-cell-depleted T cells, or PBMCs. The repertoires were released in a freely available public database meant as a resource for research on the immune response to SARS-CoV-2. Sample metadata almost always included a de-identified subject ID, COVID-19 status, age in years and sex. Overall results and qualifications from the work: The amount of clinical and demographic metadata varied by source and participant and was provided uncurated.

TCRbeta CDR3 regions were amplified from genomic DNA by means of the immunoSEQ Assay, a bias-controlled multiplex PCR. The paper's processing steps were these. The number of nucleated cells in each sample was estimated from the amplification of reference gene primers within the assay. To quantify the absolute abundance of each unique TCRbeta CDR3 rearrangement, sequence reads were collapsed and filtered. For each sample, productive Simpson clonality was calculated as the square root of Simpson's diversity index over productive rearrangements. What TCRdb holds here is the immuneACCESS table cut down to in-frame rearrangements. Part of the clones is not present; checked against another copy, under half of the missing clones reflect an unresolved V gene, and the others are unexplained. V, J and clone size are those of that table, while D and trimming were read from the DNA. The sample contains a few hundred thousand clones, around 88% of them found a single time. Clones ranked in the top ten supply approximately 2.3% of the sample.

Worth noting for this clone: It lacks a known antigen. One base away there is no much larger clone; base qualities are not given.

A distance of 10 bases separates the germline ends of V and J, which lose 3 bases and 8 bases respectively. The CDR3 holds 12 amino acids from the cysteine to the phenylalanine. Only the CDR3 DNA stays, 36 bases, in frame from base 1. In the prospective study, participants were about 18 to 100 years old, resided in 25 or so geographic areas of the United States, and were enrolled through a virtual design. To assign participants to cohorts, the prospective study relied on clinical history that participants themselves reported in a screening survey and a study questionnaire. In the prospective study, whole blood, serum and a nasopharyngeal or oropharyngeal swab were collected from each participant by mobile phlebotomists. Additional blood draws and questionnaires over an approximately two-month period could optionally be provided by prospective study participants. Blood samples from the prospective study were shipped frozen or at room temperature prior to DNA extraction.

Sequenced input: PBMCs or T cells enriched from blood (not recorded which). This receptor chain uses TRBV12-3 or TRBV12-4 and TRBJ1-2; the D gene cannot be named for sure. The TCR sequence derives from a woman aged 40 to 50 with acute COVID-19. CDR3 loop: CASSLAQRGYTF. The DNA sequence is TGTGCCAGCAGTTTGGCCCAACGAGGCTACACCTTC.